The T cell receptor beta chain under discussion was sequenced for a study of blood T cell repertoires in COVID-19. Looking at the study overall: Collection of acute and convalescent COVID-19 samples took place in the United States, Italy and Spain. T cells, B-cell-depleted T cells, or PBMCs provided the cDNA or gDNA that served as material.

The V gene's germline CDR1 is KGHSH and CDR2 LQKENI. J was trimmed by 2 bases and V by 4 bases; bases with no gene match: 2. The CDR3 runs 15 residues. Authors' analysis steps: Reference gene primer amplification yielded estimated nucleated cell counts. Sequencing used immunoSEQ multiplex PCR; TCRdb keeps in-frame clones, though not all of them. The DNA was the basis for D and trimming; V, J and clone size are from that table. The data show about 80,000 clones, with approximately 88% seen just once and about 7% held by the top ten. Comment on this clone: The sample carries other DNA sequences with the same CDR3.

This chain uses TRBV18 with TRBJ1-1, with 12 bases that match TRBD1. The clonotype originates from a woman at least 80 years old with acute or convalescent COVID-19. Specimen: peripheral blood. CDR3: CASSLGTGGNTEAFF. The CDR3 DNA is TGTGCCAGCTCACTCGGGACAGGGGGCAACACTGAAGCTTTCTTT. The entire variable domain, with the rest obtained from reference TRBV18 and TRBJ1-1, is as follows: NAGVMQNPRHLVRRRGQEARLRCSPMKGHSHVYWYRQLPEEGLKFMVYLQKENIIDESGMPKERFSAEFPKEGPSILRIQQVVRGDSAAYFCASSLGTGGNTEAFFGQGTRLTVV.